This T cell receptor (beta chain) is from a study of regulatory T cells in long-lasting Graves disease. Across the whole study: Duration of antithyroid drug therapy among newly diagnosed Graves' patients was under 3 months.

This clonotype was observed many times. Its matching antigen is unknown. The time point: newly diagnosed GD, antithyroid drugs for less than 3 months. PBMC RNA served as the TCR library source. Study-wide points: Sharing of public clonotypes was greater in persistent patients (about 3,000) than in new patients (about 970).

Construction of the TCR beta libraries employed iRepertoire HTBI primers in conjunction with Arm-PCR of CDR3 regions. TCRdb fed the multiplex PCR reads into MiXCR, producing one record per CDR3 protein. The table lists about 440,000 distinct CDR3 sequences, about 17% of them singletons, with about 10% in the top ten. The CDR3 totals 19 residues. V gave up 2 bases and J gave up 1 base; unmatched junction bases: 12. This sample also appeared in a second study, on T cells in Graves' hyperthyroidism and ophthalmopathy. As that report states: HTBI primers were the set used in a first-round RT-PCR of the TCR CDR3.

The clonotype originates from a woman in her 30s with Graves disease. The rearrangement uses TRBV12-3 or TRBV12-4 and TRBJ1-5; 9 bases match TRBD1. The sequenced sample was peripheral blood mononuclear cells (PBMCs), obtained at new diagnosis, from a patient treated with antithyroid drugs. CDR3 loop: CASSLSYRGLTVSNQPQHF. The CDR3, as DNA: TGTGCCAGCAGTTTATCATACAGGGGGCTAACGGTGAGCAATCAGCCCCAGCATTTT.